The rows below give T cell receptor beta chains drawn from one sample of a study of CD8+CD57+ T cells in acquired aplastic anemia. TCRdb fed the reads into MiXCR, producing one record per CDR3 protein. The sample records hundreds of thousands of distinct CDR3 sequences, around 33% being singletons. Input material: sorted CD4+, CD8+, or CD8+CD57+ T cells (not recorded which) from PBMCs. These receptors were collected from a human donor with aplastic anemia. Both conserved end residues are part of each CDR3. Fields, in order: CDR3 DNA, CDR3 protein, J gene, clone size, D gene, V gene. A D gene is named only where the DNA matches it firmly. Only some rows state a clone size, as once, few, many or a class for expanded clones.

cdr3_nt: TGTGCCAGCAGCTTCGCCAGCAATACCTACGAGCAGTACTTC
cdr3_aa: CASSFASNTYEQYF
j_call: TRBJ2-7
clone_size: many
d_call: -
v_call: TRBV7-2

cdr3_nt: TGTGCCATCAGTGTGATGGGGAACTATGGCTACACCTTC
cdr3_aa: CAISVMGNYGYTF
j_call: TRBJ1-2
clone_size: -
d_call: -
v_call: TRBV10-3

cdr3_nt: TGTGCCAGCAGTTACCGGGGGCCGGGCAATCAGCCCCAGCATTTT
cdr3_aa: CASSYRGPGNQPQHF
j_call: TRBJ1-5
clone_size: -
d_call: -
v_call: TRBV6-5

cdr3_nt: TGCGCCAGCAGCTTGGCCTTGGCAGCGTACGAGCAGTACTTC
cdr3_aa: CASSLALAAYEQYF
j_call: TRBJ2-7
clone_size: many
d_call: -
v_call: TRBV5-1

cdr3_nt: TGCGCCAGCACCGACCCGGGACAGGGGAGGAATGAGCAGTTCTTC
cdr3_aa: CASTDPGQGRNEQFF
j_call: TRBJ2-1
clone_size: many
d_call: TRBD1
v_call: TRBV10-2

cdr3_nt: TGCGCCAGCAGCTTGCGAAGGGGGGCGATGAACACTGAAGCTTTCTTT
cdr3_aa: CASSLRRGAMNTEAFF
j_call: TRBJ1-1
clone_size: -
d_call: -
v_call: TRBV5-1

cdr3_nt: TGTGCCAGCAGCTTCCCAGGACTAGCGACATACAATGAGCAGTTCTTC
cdr3_aa: CASSFPGLATYNEQFF
j_call: TRBJ2-1
clone_size: -
d_call: TRBD2
v_call: TRBV5-4

cdr3_nt: TGTGCCAGCAGCAAGAGCGCGCAGGGACACCACATGAACACTGAAGCTTTCTTT
cdr3_aa: CASSKSAQGHHMNTEAFF
j_call: TRBJ1-1
clone_size: -
d_call: -
v_call: TRBV9

cdr3_nt: TGTGCCACCAGCAGAGATCCGCCGGGCTCTGGGGCCAACGTCCTGACTTTC
cdr3_aa: CATSRDPPGSGANVLTF
j_call: TRBJ2-6
clone_size: many
d_call: -
v_call: TRBV15

cdr3_nt: TGTGCCAGCAGTACAAAAAGGACAGGGATTGAAGCTTTCTTT
cdr3_aa: CASSTKRTGIEAFF
j_call: TRBJ1-1
clone_size: -
d_call: TRBD1
v_call: TRBV2

cdr3_nt: TGTGCCAGCAGCTTGGACAGGGGGCACTCCTACGAGCAGTACTTC
cdr3_aa: CASSLDRGHSYEQYF
j_call: TRBJ2-7
clone_size: -
d_call: TRBD1
v_call: TRBV14

cdr3_nt: TGTGCCAGCAGTCAACAGGGGTGGTATGGCTACACCTTC
cdr3_aa: CASSQQGWYGYTF
j_call: TRBJ1-2
clone_size: -
d_call: TRBD1
v_call: TRBV2

cdr3_nt: TGCAGCGGGCGACTAGCAGACAATGAGCAGTTCTTC
cdr3_aa: CSGRLADNEQFF
j_call: TRBJ2-1
clone_size: many
d_call: TRBD2
v_call: TRBV29-1

cdr3_nt: TGCAGCGTTCACGAGGGCGAGGGCACTGAAGCTTTCTTT
cdr3_aa: CSVHEGEGTEAFF
j_call: TRBJ1-1
clone_size: -
d_call: -
v_call: TRBV29-1

cdr3_nt: TGTGCCAGCAGCCCCCTATTAAGAGGGTTTGACTATGGCTACACCTTC
cdr3_aa: CASSPLLRGFDYGYTF
j_call: TRBJ1-2
clone_size: -
d_call: -
v_call: TRBV11-2

cdr3_nt: TGTGCCAGTAGTATAGATCGGACTGCATATGGCTACACCTTC
cdr3_aa: CASSIDRTAYGYTF
j_call: TRBJ1-2
clone_size: -
d_call: -
v_call: TRBV19

cdr3_nt: TGTGCCAGCAGCGACCGGGACAGGGGATACAATCAGCCCCAGCATTTT
cdr3_aa: CASSDRDRGYNQPQHF
j_call: TRBJ1-5
clone_size: -
d_call: TRBD1
v_call: TRBV11-2

cdr3_nt: TGCAGTGCTAGGTGGGGGAATCAGCCCCAGCATTTT
cdr3_aa: CSARWGNQPQHF
j_call: TRBJ1-5
clone_size: -
d_call: -
v_call: TRBV20-1

cdr3_nt: TGTGCCAGTAGTATATTGAGGGGAGGAAGGGAGACCCAGTACTTC
cdr3_aa: CASSILRGGRETQYF
j_call: TRBJ2-5
clone_size: -
d_call: -
v_call: TRBV19

cdr3_nt: TGTGCCACCAGCAGTTGGCAGGGTGCTAACTATGGCTACACCTTC
cdr3_aa: CATSSWQGANYGYTF
j_call: TRBJ1-2
clone_size: -
d_call: -
v_call: TRBV15

cdr3_nt: TGCGCCAGCAGCTTGGCCGGAAGGCGGGGTGGATCAGATACGCAGTATTTT
cdr3_aa: CASSLAGRRGGSDTQYF
j_call: TRBJ2-3
clone_size: -
d_call: -
v_call: TRBV5-1

cdr3_nt: TGTGCCAGCAGCCAGCGGACCTTCCACTTT
cdr3_aa: CASSQRTFHF
j_call: TRBJ1-6
clone_size: once
d_call: -
v_call: TRBV7-9

cdr3_nt: TGTGCCAGCAGTGAGGTGGGCCCCTTTGGCCAGCCCCAGCATTTT
cdr3_aa: CASSEVGPFGQPQHF
j_call: TRBJ1-5
clone_size: -
d_call: -
v_call: TRBV2

cdr3_nt: TGTGCCAGCAGTCGGGCAGGGTCTAATTCACCCCTCCACTTT
cdr3_aa: CASSRAGSNSPLHF
j_call: TRBJ1-6
clone_size: -
d_call: -
v_call: TRBV2

cdr3_nt: TGTGCCAGCAGCGGGACAGGGTTCGTAGTAGATACGCAGTATTTT
cdr3_aa: CASSGTGFVVDTQYF
j_call: TRBJ2-3
clone_size: many
d_call: TRBD1
v_call: TRBV9

cdr3_nt: TGCAGCGTCCTCAGGACTAGCGGGGGCGGAGGTGAGCAGTTCTTC
cdr3_aa: CSVLRTSGGGGEQFF
j_call: TRBJ2-1
clone_size: few
d_call: TRBD2
v_call: TRBV29-1

cdr3_nt: TGCGCCAGCAGCCCTAGGACAGCCACAAACTATGGCTACACCTTC
cdr3_aa: CASSPRTATNYGYTF
j_call: TRBJ1-2
clone_size: -
d_call: -
v_call: TRBV5-1

cdr3_nt: TGTGCCAGCAGCTTACCGGGACAAGATAACTATGGCTACACCTTC
cdr3_aa: CASSLPGQDNYGYTF
j_call: TRBJ1-2
clone_size: many
d_call: -
v_call: TRBV7-9